These 18 T cell receptor beta chains were all obtained from the same sample, sequenced in a study of blood T cells in healthy people across ages. The authors ran a second PCR of about 6 to 11 cycles using a sample-barcoded 5' primer and a J-beta primer mix. TCRdb fed the 5' RACE reads into MiXCR, producing one record per CDR3 protein. The sample records just under 750,000 distinct CDR3 sequences, 22% being singletons. Specimen: blood. Receptors originate from a man in his 70s in good health.

V and J are TRBV6-5 and TRBJ2-5; the match to TRBD2 covers 14 bases. Trimming took 2 bases from V and 0 from J; bases not matched to a gene: 5. The CDR3 has 18 residues. From germline, CDR1 is MNHEY and CDR2 SVGAGI. The CDR3 loop reads CASSYPGLAGGYQETQYF. CDR3 coding DNA: TGTGCCAGCAGTTACCCCGGACTAGCGGGAGGCTACCAAGAGACCCAGTACTTC.

The chain has TRBV6-5 and TRBJ2-2; D ambiguous. Germline-derived CDR1 and CDR2 are MNHEY and SVGAGI. The V end was cut by 5 bases, the J end by 1 base, with 8 bases between. The CDR3 extends over 14 amino acids. CDR3 loop: CASSQNRNTGELFF. CDR3 bases: TGTGCCAGCAGTCAGAACAGGAACACCGGGGAGCTGTTTTTT.

This clonotype was picked up many times. The V gene is TRBV30, the J gene TRBJ2-3, with D unclear. Germline V gene sequence: CDR1 GTSNPN, CDR2 SVGIG (reference sequence). The CDR3 spans 13 residues. Deletions cut 4 bases from V and 0 bases from J, with 8 bases between. CDR3 amino acids: CAWTRLSTDTQYF. The CDR3 DNA is TGTGCCTGGACTAGGCTTAGCACAGATACGCAGTATTTT.

This clonotype has only a few counts. V and J are TRBV29-1 and TRBJ2-3; 8 bases are shared with TRBD2. Germline CDR1 and CDR2: SQVTM and ANQGSEA. CDR3 length: 16 amino acids. After removal of 7 bases from V and 0 bases from J, the junction contained 12 bases not matched to a gene. The CDR3 DNA follows: TGCAGCGCCCGCACCGGGGGGGCGGGAAGCACAGATACGCAGTATTTT. This translates into CSARTGGAGSTDTQYF.

This clonotype was recorded a few times. The chain carries TRBV5-1 and TRBJ2-1, with no clear D. The germline V and J ends were trimmed by 0 bases and 7 bases, with 14 bases remaining between them. The germline gives CDR1 SGHRS, CDR2 YFSETQ. This CDR3 has 15 residues. CDR3 amino acids: CASSLVRAPENEQFF. The CDR3 DNA sequence: TGCGCCAGCAGCTTGGTAAGGGCGCCGGAGAATGAGCAGTTCTTC.

This clonotype was counted a few times. CDR3 DNA sequence: TGTGCCAGCAGCCAAGATTTAGGCGGGAGATACACAGATACGCAGTATTTT. This codes for CASSQDLGGRYTDTQYF. This sequence joins TRBV14 and TRBJ2-3; 7 bases line up with TRBD2. V shed 0 bases and J 2 bases; nucleotides not matched to a gene: 8. Germline CDR1 is SGHDN and CDR2 is FVKESK. The CDR3 has 17 residues.

The V gene is TRBV2, the J gene TRBJ2-3; D is uncertain. The V and J ends lost 6 bases and 5 bases respectively, with 12 bases between them. Germline V gene lookup returns CDR1 SNHLY and CDR2 FYNNEI. The CDR3 covers 13 residues. Here the CDR3 reads CASRPNNGDTQYF. The CDR3 nucleotides are TGTGCCAGCAGGCCCAACAATGGAGATACGCAGTATTTT.

The genes are TRBV7-6 and TRBJ2-2; 12 positions agree with TRBD2. The CDR3 is 15 amino acids. Germline V lookup: CDR1 SGHVS, CDR2 FNYEAQ. Germline trimming cut 5 bases from V and 7 bases from J; bases unmatched to any gene: 5. The CDR3 region is CASSRLAGAFGELFF. CDR3 DNA: TGTGCCAGCAGCCGACTAGCGGGAGCTTTCGGGGAGCTGTTTTTT.

The genes are TRBV28 and TRBJ2-4, with D perhaps TRBD1 (6 bases). Germline loops: CDR1 MDHEN, CDR2 SYDVKM. CDR3 length equals 13 residues. Trimming removed 5 bases from V and 4 bases from J, with 9 bases in between. The CDR3 coding sequence is TGTGCCAGCAGTCTCGGACAGAAAAACATTCAGTACTTC. Translated: CASSLGQKNIQYF.

The V gene is TRBV12-3 or TRBV12-4, the J gene TRBJ2-7, with 9 bases matching TRBD2. The J call is in doubt because the DNA end fits TRBJ2-1 better. This CDR3 has 14 amino acids. The CDR3 sequence: CATLLAGPWGEQFF. The CDR3 region has the DNA TGTGCCACCCTGCTAGCGGGGCCATGGGGTGAGCAGTTCTTC.

This clonotype has just a few counts. The chain joins TRBV20-1 to TRBJ2-5; D unresolved. TRBJ2-1 matches the DNA end more closely, so the J call is doubtful. CDR1 DFQATT and CDR2 SNEGSKA come from the germline V gene (reference sequence). This CDR3 comprises 11 residues. Here the CDR3 DNA reads TGCAGTGCTAGAGATATTAGTGAGCAGTTCTTC. This sequence encodes CSARDISEQFF.

This sequence joins TRBV6-5 and TRBJ1-4; 8 bases fit TRBD1. Germline V gene sequence: CDR1 MNHEY, CDR2 SVGAGI. The CDR3 contains 16 residues. The V and J ends lost 6 bases and 1 base, in that order; junction bases with no gene match: 7. As DNA, the CDR3 is TGTGCCAGCAGACACGGGACAGGCGTAACTAATGAAAAACTGTTTTTT. Amino acid sequence: CASRHGTGVTNEKLFF.

This clonotype was picked up a small number of times. This chain uses TRBV29-1 with TRBJ1-1, with a tentative D call TRBD1 (6 bases). The germline V gene encodes CDR1 SQVTM and CDR2 ANQGSEA. Trimming cost V 6 bases and J 4 bases, with 15 bases left between them. The CDR3 consists of 13 residues. The CDR3 loop is CSVGLGGITEAFF. The CDR3 DNA sequence: TGCAGCGTCGGGCTAGGGGGGATCACTGAAGCTTTCTTT.

This clonotype was counted a few times. This rearrangement joins TRBV5-1 to TRBJ2-7, with TRBD1 as a possible D gene (5 bases). The V gene's germline CDR1 is SGHRS and CDR2 YFSETQ. Deletions cut 0 bases from V and 3 bases from J, with 10 bases between. The CDR3 sequence is 14 residues long. CDR3 nucleotide sequence: TGCGCCAGCAGCTTGGCCTTGGACAACTACGAGCAGTACTTC. Translating it yields CASSLALDNYEQYF.

V is TRBV3-1 and J is TRBJ2-5, with 9 bases lining up with TRBD2. The DNA end lines up better with TRBJ2-1; the J call may be wrong. Looked up from germline, CDR1 is LGHDT and CDR2 is YNNKEL (reference sequence). This CDR3 spans 14 amino acids. CDR3 bases: TGTGCCAGCAGCCAATGGCGGGGGGGCGATGAGCAGTTCTTC. This gives the protein CASSQWRGGDEQFF.

This chain uses TRBV7-8 with TRBJ2-1; TRBD2 matches 7 bases. The CDR3 consists of 15 residues. V lost 7 bases, J lost 2 bases, and 8 bases stayed unmatched. Germline V CDR1 and CDR2: SGHVS, FQNEAQ. In DNA form, the CDR3 reads TGTGCCAGCATTGGATGGGGGGGGGCCTACAATGAGCAGTTCTTC. As protein: CASIGWGGAYNEQFF.

At least ten counts were recorded for this clonotype. The V call is TRBV10-3, the J call TRBJ1-1; tentative D call: TRBD1 (6 bases). The CDR3 runs 15 residues. V was shortened by 3 bases and J by 6 bases, with 17 bases between the two germline ends. CDR1 ENHRY and CDR2 SYGVKD come from the germline V gene. The CDR3 DNA sequence: TGTGCCATCAGTGAACGAAACAGGGAGGAGGCTGAAGCTTTCTTT. Translating it yields CAISERNREEAEAFF.

This clonotype was seen a handful of times. The chain recombines TRBV7-6 with TRBJ2-7, with D hard to call. Per germline, CDR1 SGHVS and CDR2 FNYEAQ. This CDR3 is 13 amino acids long. Trimming removed 6 bases at V and 4 bases at J, with 13 bases between. In nucleotides, the CDR3 is TGTGCCAGCAGTTTACAAGTGGATTACGAGCAGTACTTC. Translated: CASSLQVDYEQYF.